These 24 T cell receptor beta chains were all obtained from the same sample, sequenced in a study of sequential checkpoint blockade in melanoma. Specified treatment: randomized to nivolumab then ipilimumab (arm A) or the reverse (arm B). Here immunoSEQ multiplex PCR was the method, and the copy in TCRdb shows in-frame clones only, minus some. The data show 10,000 or so clones, around 73% seen once. This material consisted of CD8+ T cells sorted from blood (inferred from file names), taken from a patient given nivolumab and ipilimumab in sequence. The receptor source for this set is a human donor with melanoma.

The table lists this clone with a few counts. The V and J genes are TRBV6-1 and TRBJ2-2, with a weak D call TRBD2 (5 bases). Germline loops: CDR1 MNHNS, CDR2 SASEGT. Between the trimmed V and J ends, which lost 4 bases and 3 bases, there was a span of 9 bases. This CDR3 has 14 amino acids. The CDR3 DNA sequence: TGTGCCAGCAGTGCACTAGAGGACACCGGGGAGCTGTTTTTT. This gives the protein CASSALEDTGELFF.

The V call is TRBV7-6, the J call TRBJ2-3; 10 nucleotides line up with TRBD2. V was pared by 2 bases and J by 1 base, with 0 bases of the junction left unmatched. Germline V gene data show CDR1 as SGHVS and CDR2 as FNYEAQ. The CDR3 totals 15 residues. The CDR3, as DNA: TGTGCCAGCAGCTTAACTAGCGGGGGCACAGATACGCAGTATTTT. This sequence encodes CASSLTSGGTDTQYF. The whole variable domain, remainder taken from reference TRBV7-6 and TRBJ2-3, is GAGVSQSPRYKVTKRGQDVALRCDPISGHVSLYWYRQALGQGPEFLTYFNYEAQQDKSGLPNDRFSAERPEGSISTLTIQRTEQRDSAMYRCASSLTSGGTDTQYFGPGTRLTVL.

The V and J genes are TRBV27 and TRBJ2-6; weak D call: TRBD2 (5 bases). Germline values: CDR1 MNHEY, CDR2 SMNVEV (reference sequence). This CDR3 comprises 17 residues. V was trimmed by 5 bases and J by 5 bases, leaving 19 bases between them. CDR3 sequence reads: CASSGGMLQSRANVLTF. CDR3 DNA sequence: TGTGCCAGCAGTGGAGGTATGCTACAAAGTCGGGCCAACGTCCTGACTTTC.

The CDR3 spells CASSHRDRVTGELFF. The CDR3, as DNA: TGTGCCAGCAGCCACCGGGACAGGGTGACCGGGGAGCTGTTTTTT. The genes are TRBV6-6 and TRBJ2-2; 9 bases map to TRBD1. The CDR3 has 15 amino acids. The V and J ends lost 6 bases and 5 bases, in that order; junction bases with no gene match: 7. Germline CDR1 and CDR2: MNHNY and SVGAGI (reference sequence).

V gene TRBV5-4 combines with J gene TRBJ2-7; tentative D call: TRBD2 (6 bases). Germline V gene sequence: CDR1 SGHNT, CDR2 YYREEE (reference sequence). Trimming removed 2 bases from V and 5 bases from J, with 11 bases in between. CDR3 length: 13 amino acids. The DNA of the CDR3 is TGTGCCAGCAGCTTACGCGGGGCCAACGAGCAGTACTTC. Translating it yields CASSLRGANEQYF. The entire variable domain, with the rest obtained from reference TRBV5-4 and TRBJ2-7, is as follows: ETGVTQSPTHLIKTRGQQVTLRCSSQSGHNTVSWYQQALGQGPQFIFQYYREEENGRGNFPPRFSGLQFPNYSSELNVNALELDDSALYLCASSLRGANEQYFGPGTRLTVT.

This clone showed up just a few times. The chain links TRBV5-5 to TRBJ1-3, with D unclear. V was clipped by 1 base and J by 0 bases, with 14 bases between them. This CDR3 comprises 17 residues. Germline CDR1 is SGHKS and CDR2 is YYEKEE (reference sequence). The CDR3 coding sequence is TGTGCCAGCAGCTTGAAGCTAGCAGTGAACTCTGGAAACACCATATATTTT. Encoded protein: CASSLKLAVNSGNTIYF.

V is TRBV13 and J is TRBJ2-7, with TRBD2 identical over 7 bases. Trimming cost V 5 bases and J 1 base; bases outside gene matches: 5. The germline gives CDR1 PRHDT, CDR2 FYEKMQ (reference sequence). The CDR3 loop spans 14 amino acids. CDR3 sequence: CASSLRGGSYEQYF. In nucleotides, the CDR3 is TGTGCCAGCAGCCTCCGCGGGGGTTCCTACGAGCAGTACTTC.

V and J are TRBV4-2 and TRBJ1-1; 7 bases agree with TRBD1. The CDR3 sequence is 13 residues long. Germline values: CDR1 LGHNA, CDR2 YNFKEQ. The V and J ends lost 4 bases and 4 bases, in that order; junction bases with no gene match: 3. The CDR3 sequence: CASSLTGPTEAFF. The CDR3 DNA sequence: TGTGCCAGCAGCCTGACAGGGCCCACTGAAGCTTTCTTT.

V usage is TRBV4-1 and J usage is TRBJ1-2; unclear D gene. Trimming took 0 bases from V and 4 from J, leaving 12 bases between them. The germline V gene has CDR1 MGHRA and CDR2 YSYEKL. The CDR3 extends over 15 amino acids. This CDR3 reads CASSQEVGGGYGYTF. CDR3 DNA sequence: TGCGCCAGCAGCCAAGAGGTCGGAGGCGGCTATGGCTACACCTTC.

The chain carries TRBV4-1 and TRBJ2-4, with D possibly being TRBD1 (5 bases). The germline V gene encodes CDR1 MGHRA and CDR2 YSYEKL. V lost 4 bases and J lost 0, with 25 bases in between. CDR3 length: 20 residues. The CDR3 sequence is CASSPGFESTFLLAKNIQYF. The CDR3 coding sequence is TGCGCCAGCAGCCCAGGGTTTGAGTCCACTTTTCTTCTAGCCAAAAACATTCAGTACTTC.

The rearrangement joins TRBV5-1 to TRBJ2-5; 10 bases are shared with TRBD2. This CDR3 spans 17 amino acids. The trim removed 4 bases at V and 2 bases at J, leaving 11 bases unmatched. Germline V lookup: CDR1 SGHRS, CDR2 YFSETQ. CDR3 sequence (DNA): TGCGCCAGCAGCCCTTCTCTCGCTAGCGGGGGACAAGAGACCCAGTACTTC. This codes for CASSPSLASGGQETQYF. Variable domain in full (rest from reference TRBV5-1 and TRBJ2-5): KAGVTQTPRYLIKTRGQQVTLSCSPISGHRSVSWYQQTPGQGLQFLFEYFSETQRNKGNFPGRFSGRQFSNSRSEMNVSTLELGDSALYLCASSPSLASGGQETQYFGPGTRLLVL.

V usage is TRBV10-2 and J usage is TRBJ2-7; D is undetermined. CDR1 is WSHSY and CDR2 is SAAADI in the germline V gene. CDR3 length: 14 amino acids. V shed 5 bases and J shed 2 bases, with 13 bases lying between them. For the CDR3, the DNA is TGCGCCAGCAGTTTGCGGAGCACCCCCTACGAGCAGTACGTC. Translated: CASSLRSTPYEQYV.

This clone was seen just once. The chain employs TRBV6-5 and TRBJ2-7; TRBD1 agrees at 10 bases. This CDR3 spans 14 amino acids. J gave up 2 bases and V 5 bases, and 3 bases lay outside the gene matches. Germline lookup yields CDR1 MNHEY and CDR2 SVGAGI. The CDR3 is CASSPGQGAYEQYF. DNA of the CDR3: TGTGCCAGCAGTCCCGGACAGGGGGCCTACGAGCAGTACTTC.

The chain combines TRBV4-1 with TRBJ1-2; D gene ambiguous. V shed 0 bases and J shed 4 bases, with 9 bases lying between them. The CDR3 sequence is 14 residues long. The V gene's germline CDR1 is MGHRA and CDR2 YSYEKL. CDR3: CASSQEEGGYGYTF. The CDR3 bases are TGCGCCAGCAGCCAAGAAGAGGGAGGCTATGGCTACACCTTC.

J is TRBJ2-1 and V is TRBV6-5, with 10 bases lining up with TRBD2. This CDR3 has 15 residues. The J segment lost 7 bases and the V segment lost 2 bases, leaving 5 bases of the junction unmatched. Germline lookup yields CDR1 MNHEY and CDR2 SVGAGI. CDR3 amino acids: CASSYGASGSNEQFF. The DNA for the CDR3 is TGTGCCAGCAGTTACGGGGCTAGCGGGAGTAATGAGCAGTTCTTC.

The chain carries TRBV6-1 and TRBJ2-5, with 7 bases lining up with TRBD2. Germline CDR1 MNHNS, CDR2 SASEGT. The CDR3 contains 15 residues. After removal of 0 bases from V and 5 bases from J, the junction contained 6 bases not matched to a gene. Written as DNA, the CDR3 is TGTGCCAGCAGTGAAGCGGGAGGGGCGGGGGAGACCCAGTACTTC. Its protein is CASSEAGGAGETQYF.

The chain couples TRBV6-1 to TRBJ1-2; D unresolved. V lost 3 bases and J 7 bases, leaving 12 bases between the germline ends. Per the germline V gene, CDR1 is MNHNS and CDR2 is SASEGT. The CDR3 loop spans 13 amino acids. The CDR3 sequence is CASSDGELGGYTF. In DNA, the CDR3 is TGTGCCAGCAGTGACGGGGAACTGGGTGGCTACACCTTC.

Only a few counts were recorded for this clone. The chain couples TRBV6-1 to TRBJ1-2, with D maybe TRBD1 (5 bases). CDR3 length: 15 amino acids. CDR1 MNHNS and CDR2 SASEGT come from the germline V gene. V was pared by 4 bases and J by 3 bases, with 15 bases between. The CDR3 region has the DNA TGTGCCAGCAGTGGTGCAGGGTTGTGGGACTATGGCTACACCTTC. Amino acids: CASSGAGLWDYGYTF.

This chain links TRBV30 with TRBJ1-5; 7 nucleotides line up with TRBD1. Losses at the gene ends were 8 bases for V and 7 bases for J; bases not matched to a gene: 11. Looked up from germline, CDR1 is GTSNPN and CDR2 is SVGIG (reference sequence). This CDR3 region has 13 residues. CDR3 DNA sequence: TGTGCCGCTTCGGGACAGAAACTCCAGCCCCAGCATTTT. It specifies CAASGQKLQPQHF.

The V gene is TRBV6-5, the J gene TRBJ2-3; a weak D match, TRBD2 (6 bases). This CDR3 has 14 amino acids. V shed 7 bases and J shed 5 bases, with 16 bases lying between them. From germline, CDR1 is MNHEY and CDR2 SVGAGI. CDR3 residues: CASTPLAREDTQYF. The CDR3 region has the DNA TGTGCCAGCACTCCCCTAGCGCGAGAAGATACGCAGTATTTT.

This CDR3 reads CASSQVGPGGYSPLHF. CDR3 nucleotide sequence: TGCGCCAGCAGCCAAGTGGGGCCGGGGGGCTATTCACCCCTCCACTTT. The rearrangement links TRBV4-1 to TRBJ1-6; D possibly corresponds to TRBD1 (6 bases). CDR1 is MGHRA, CDR2 YSYEKL, per germline. The CDR3 has 16 amino acids. V lost 1 base and J lost 8, with 15 bases in between.

This chain uses TRBV9 with TRBJ2-1; 11 bases agree with TRBD2. This CDR3 comprises 16 residues. From germline, CDR1 is SGDLS and CDR2 YYNGEE. Unmatched junction bases numbered 9, after V lost 4 bases and J lost 6 bases. CDR3 DNA sequence: TGTGCCAGCAGCTCTACTGGGACTAGCGGAGGCAATGAGCAGTTCTTC. Translated: CASSSTGTSGGNEQFF.

V is TRBV5-1 and J is TRBJ2-1; weak D call: TRBD2 (6 bases). The germline V gene encodes CDR1 SGHRS and CDR2 YFSETQ. The CDR3 spans 13 residues. The V gene lost 2 bases and the J gene lost 8 bases, with 11 bases spanning the gap. CDR3 loop: CASSLVPSDEQFF. For the CDR3, the DNA is TGCGCCAGCAGCTTAGTACCTAGCGATGAGCAGTTCTTC.

This chain uses TRBV6-4 with TRBJ2-1; 8 bases fit TRBD2. The ends lost 5 bases at V and 6 bases at J; junction bases unmatched: 12. The CDR3 is 16 residues long. Germline CDR1 is MRHNA and CDR2 is SNTAGT. CDR3 sequence: CASSLRSGGGSNEQFF. CDR3 nucleotides: TGTGCCAGCAGTCTCCGGTCGGGAGGGGGGTCCAATGAGCAGTTCTTC.